The 20 T cell receptor beta chains below were found in one sample sequenced in a study of OX40 agonist ivuxolimab in advanced cancers. The method was the immunoSEQ multiplex PCR assay. The table comes from immuneACCESS by way of TCRdb, which keeps in-frame sequences with V and J called. Part of the clones is missing from these tables; in studies checked, under half for an unresolved V gene and the rest for unknown reasons. This sample gives 35,000 to 40,000 clones in total; around 89% of them show up just once. The top ten clonotypes cover approximately 12% of the sample. Material: CD4+ or CD8+ T cells sorted from blood, obtained in a trial of the OX40 agonist ivuxolimab. These receptors all stem from an adult with an advanced solid tumor such as melanoma, head and neck, liver or kidney cancer.

The chain employs TRBV7-9 and TRBJ2-2; D is ambiguous. Germline V gene data show CDR1 as SEHNR and CDR2 as FQNEAQ (reference sequence). V was cut by 5 bases and J by 7 bases, with 14 bases left in between. The CDR3 is made up of 14 amino acids. The CDR3, as DNA: TGTGCCAGCAGCCGCCGGGTTGGGGACGGGGAGCTGTTTTTT. This sequence encodes CASSRRVGDGELFF. The whole variable domain, filled in from reference TRBV7-9 and TRBJ2-2, reads DTGVSQNPRHKITKRGQNVTFRCDPISEHNRLYWYRQTLGQGPEFLTYFQNEAQLEKSRLLSDRFSAERPKGSFSTLEIQRTEQGDSAMYLCASSRRVGDGELFFGEGSRLTVL.

The chain is built from TRBV27 and TRBJ1-1; D gene unclear. Trimming took off 4 bases at V and 11 bases at J, with 23 bases between the two ends. Germline values: CDR1 MNHEY, CDR2 SMNVEV (reference sequence). CDR3 size: 15 residues. The CDR3 region is CASSSALEGPPGAFF. The CDR3 bases are TGTGCCAGCAGTTCAGCCCTAGAAGGGCCCCCCGGGGCTTTCTTT.

The rearrangement links TRBV18 to TRBJ2-7; 9 nucleotides line up with TRBD1. CDR1 and CDR2 (germline): KGHSH, LQKENI. V lost 6 bases, J lost 3 bases, and 6 bases stayed unmatched. This CDR3 is built from 14 residues. The CDR3 loop is CASSLGTGFYEQYF. The CDR3 region has the DNA TGTGCCAGCTCCCTTGGGACAGGGTTCTACGAGCAGTACTTC.

The sample holds one count of this clone. The rearrangement uses TRBV4-1 and TRBJ1-1; tentatively, D is TRBD1 (6 bases). CDR3 length: 14 amino acids. Germline CDR1 reads MGHRA; CDR2 reads YSYEKL. V lost 4 bases, J lost 10 bases, and 19 bases lay in between. This CDR3 reads CASSPAQGTYGAFF. CDR3 DNA: TGCGCCAGCAGCCCTGCCCAGGGGACATATGGAGCTTTCTTT.

This chain connects TRBV28 to TRBJ2-5, with 7 positions matching TRBD2. CDR1 MDHEN and CDR2 SYDVKM come from the germline V gene. Unmatched junction bases numbered 11, after V lost 8 bases and J lost 2 bases. The CDR3 has 15 residues. The CDR3 region has the DNA TGTGCCAGCTCCCACCCCGGGGAGGGGCAAGAGACCCAGTACTTC. The encoded protein is CASSHPGEGQETQYF.

The chain carries TRBV6-1 and TRBJ1-1; D not certain. The CDR3 loop spans 10 amino acids. V was clipped by 10 bases and J by 3 bases, with 6 bases between them. Germline CDR1 is MNHNS and CDR2 is SASEGT. In DNA, the CDR3 is TGTGCCACCTGGGACACTGAAGCTTTCTTT. Translating it yields CATWDTEAFF.

This clone has just a few counts. The rearrangement uses TRBV4-1 and TRBJ2-7; tentatively, D is TRBD1 (6 bases). Looked up from germline, CDR1 is MGHRA and CDR2 is YSYEKL. Trimming pared 3 bases from V and 5 bases from J, leaving 14 bases between. This CDR3 contains 14 residues. CDR3 amino acids: CASSHGGQPNEQYF. Here the CDR3 DNA reads TGCGCCAGCAGCCATGGCGGACAGCCTAACGAGCAGTACTTC.

The chain recombines TRBV28 with TRBJ2-3, with TRBD1 identical over 11 bases. J gave up 1 base and V 4 bases, and 7 bases lay outside the gene matches. The CDR3 totals 17 residues. Germline-derived CDR1 and CDR2 are MDHEN and SYDVKM. The CDR3 loop reads CASSSGTGGVGTDTQYF. Written as DNA, the CDR3 is TGTGCCAGCAGTTCCGGGACAGGGGGTGTTGGCACAGATACGCAGTATTTT.

The V and J genes are TRBV2 and TRBJ2-3; D not certain. CDR3 length equals 17 residues. V was pared by 2 bases and J by 0 bases, with 15 bases between. Germline CDR1 reads SNHLY; CDR2 reads FYNNEI. CDR3 in DNA: TGTGCCAGCAGTGAAATCATCCGAAAGGGTAGCACAGATACGCAGTATTTT. As protein: CASSEIIRKGSTDTQYF.

The chain employs TRBV30 and TRBJ1-1; D remains unclear. CDR1 GTSNPN and CDR2 SVGIG come from the germline V gene (reference sequence). The CDR3 has 14 residues. V was trimmed by 1 base and J by 3 bases, leaving 12 bases between them. The CDR3 spells CAWSGREGYTEAFF. DNA for the CDR3: TGTGCCTGGAGTGGAAGGGAAGGATACACTGAAGCTTTCTTT.

The chain uses TRBV4-1 and TRBJ2-5; TRBD2 is a possible D gene (5 bases). V lost 4 bases and J 1 base, leaving 19 bases between the germline ends. The CDR3 totals 17 residues. CDR1 is MGHRA and CDR2 is YSYEKL in the germline V gene. In nucleotides, the CDR3 is TGCGCCAGCAGCCCCCTAGTAGGAGGCACTTCCCAAGAGACCCAGTACTTC. This translates into CASSPLVGGTSQETQYF.

The V and J genes are TRBV6-1 and TRBJ2-5; D possibly uses TRBD1 or TRBD2 (5 bases each). The CDR3 runs to 11 residues. The germline gives CDR1 MNHNS, CDR2 SASEGT. Trimming shortened V by 4 bases and J by 5 bases, and 5 bases separated the two germline ends. The CDR3 region has the DNA TGTGCCAGCAGTGGGGGGGAGACCCAGTACTTC. Translation gives CASSGGETQYF.

This sequence joins TRBV6-6 and TRBJ1-5; the D gene is possibly TRBD1 (6 bases). The V end lost 2 bases, the J end lost 1 base, and 9 bases lay between the germline ends. The CDR3 is 15 amino acids. CDR1 MNHNY and CDR2 SVGAGI come from the germline V gene (reference sequence). CDR3 amino acids: CASSYRGGSNQPQHF. As DNA, the CDR3 is TGTGCCAGCAGTTACCGAGGGGGGAGCAATCAGCCCCAGCATTTT.

The V call is TRBV13, the J call TRBJ2-7; D perhaps matches TRBD2 (5 bases). CDR3 length: 14 amino acids. Germline V gene lookup returns CDR1 PRHDT and CDR2 FYEKMQ (reference sequence). The V and J ends lost 2 bases and 2 bases respectively, with 10 bases between them. CDR3 bases: TGTGCCAGCAGCTTACCCCGGGGTACCTACGAGCAGTACTTC. Translated, it gives CASSLPRGTYEQYF.

DNA for the CDR3: TGTGCCAGCAGCTCAAGACAGGGGCCTGGAAACACCATATATTTT. Translation gives CASSSRQGPGNTIYF. This chain links TRBV6-5 with TRBJ1-3; 8 bases are a match to TRBD1. CDR1 is MNHEY, CDR2 SVGAGI, per germline. V was pared by 6 bases and J by 2 bases, with 6 bases of the junction left unmatched. CDR3 length: 15 amino acids.

V and J are TRBV11-2 and TRBJ2-5, with D perhaps given as TRBD1 or TRBD2 (6 bases each). Germline assignment: CDR1 SGHAT and CDR2 FQNNGV. V lost 4 bases, J lost 0 bases, and 15 bases lay in between. The CDR3 extends over 16 amino acids. CDR3 loop: CASSSFRGPHQETQYF. The DNA of the CDR3 is TGTGCCAGCAGCTCCTTCCGGGGGCCCCACCAAGAGACCCAGTACTTC.

V and J are TRBV4-2 and TRBJ1-2; D unresolved. V was cut by 4 bases and J by 2 bases, with 17 bases left in between. Germline V gene sequence: CDR1 LGHNA, CDR2 YNFKEQ. The CDR3 is made up of 16 amino acids. The CDR3 sequence: CASSPPSKGPNYGYTF. CDR3 DNA sequence: TGTGCCAGCAGCCCCCCCAGCAAGGGCCCAAACTATGGCTACACCTTC.

The V call is TRBV7-2, the J call TRBJ2-3; D is unresolved. Trimming took 4 bases from V and 6 from J, leaving 5 bases between them. The CDR3 is 11 amino acids. The germline V gene encodes CDR1 SGHTA and CDR2 FQGNSA. The CDR3 bases are TGTGCCAGCAGCTCATGGGATACGCAGTATTTT. Residues: CASSSWDTQYF.

The J gene is TRBJ1-4, the V gene TRBV7-2; tentative D call: TRBD1 (5 bases). The CDR3 has 13 residues. V was shortened by 5 bases and J by 11 bases, with 15 bases between the two germline ends. Germline loops: CDR1 SGHTA, CDR2 FQGNSA. CDR3 sequence: CASSPGGEWKLFF. The CDR3 region has the DNA TGTGCCAGCAGCCCTGGGGGGGAATGGAAACTGTTTTTT.

This clone was counted between two and nine times. This chain joins TRBV6-5 and TRBJ1-6; D is ambiguous. The CDR3 loop spans 16 amino acids. Germline lookup yields CDR1 MNHEY and CDR2 SVGAGI. V lost 4 bases to trimming and J lost 8 bases, with 18 bases between them. The CDR3 bases are TGTGCCAGCAGTTCGATCGACTCATACGGGCATTCACCCCTCCACTTT. Its translation is CASSSIDSYGHSPLHF.